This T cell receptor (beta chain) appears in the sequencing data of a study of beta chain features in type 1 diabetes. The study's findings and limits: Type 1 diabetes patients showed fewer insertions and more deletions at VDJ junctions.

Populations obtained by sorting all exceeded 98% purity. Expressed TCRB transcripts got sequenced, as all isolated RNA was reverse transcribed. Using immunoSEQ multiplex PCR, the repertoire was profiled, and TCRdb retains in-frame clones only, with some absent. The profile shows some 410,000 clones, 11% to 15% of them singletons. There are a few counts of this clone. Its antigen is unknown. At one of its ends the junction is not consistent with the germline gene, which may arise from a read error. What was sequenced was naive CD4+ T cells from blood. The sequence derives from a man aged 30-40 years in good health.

CDR3 DNA: TGCGCCAGCCCAGGGGGCCTCCTGAACACTGAAGCTTTCTTT. This encodes CASPGGLLNTEAFF. The J gene is TRBJ1-1, the V gene TRBV6-1, with 8 bases that match TRBD1. The CDR3 consists of 14 residues. CDR1 MNHNS and CDR2 SASEGT come from the germline V gene.